This T cell receptor beta chain was identified during a study of blood T cell repertoires in COVID-19. This CDR3 comprises 14 residues. The germline V gene has CDR1 WNHNN and CDR2 SYGVQD (reference sequence). The J segment lost 4 bases and the V segment lost 5 bases, leaving 5 bases of the junction unmatched. Concerning this clone itself: Different DNA sequences within this sample yield the same CDR3.

TCRdb keeps only in-frame clones here, not all; method: immunoSEQ multiplex PCR. This sample has about 120,000 clones; approximately 80% occur once, and the top ten carry roughly 12%. Material for sequencing was peripheral blood. This TCR was sampled from a human donor in a cohort sampled during active COVID-19. The chain recombines TRBV10-1 with TRBJ2-7, with 10 bases fitting TRBD1. Here the CDR3 DNA reads TGCGCCAGCAGTCCCGGGACAGGGGTGTACGAGCAGTACTTC. The encoded protein is CASSPGTGVYEQYF.